What follows is one T cell receptor beta chain and its context. Source study methods: Nucleated cell counts were estimated from reference gene primer amplification. Some clones are missing from TCRdb's copy, which holds only in-frame ones; the method was immunoSEQ multiplex PCR. Clone size and V and J calls were adopted from that table, with D and trimming inferred from the DNA. The table lists about 79,000 clones, around 89% of them singletons. Trimming pared 6 bases from V and 2 bases from J, leaving 11 bases between. Germline V gene sequence: CDR1 MNHEY, CDR2 SVGAGI. The CDR3 runs to 13 residues. This record belongs to a study of blood T cell repertoires in COVID-19. Study-wide context: Sites in the United States, Italy and Spain provided acute and convalescent COVID-19 samples.

V and J are TRBV6-5 and TRBJ2-7; no clear D. The source material was peripheral blood. The TCR originated in a man between 65 and 85 years old with active or convalescent COVID-19. CDR3 amino acids: CASRRIIAYEQYF. The DNA for the CDR3 is TGTGCCAGCAGACGTATAATAGCCTACGAGCAGTACTTC.